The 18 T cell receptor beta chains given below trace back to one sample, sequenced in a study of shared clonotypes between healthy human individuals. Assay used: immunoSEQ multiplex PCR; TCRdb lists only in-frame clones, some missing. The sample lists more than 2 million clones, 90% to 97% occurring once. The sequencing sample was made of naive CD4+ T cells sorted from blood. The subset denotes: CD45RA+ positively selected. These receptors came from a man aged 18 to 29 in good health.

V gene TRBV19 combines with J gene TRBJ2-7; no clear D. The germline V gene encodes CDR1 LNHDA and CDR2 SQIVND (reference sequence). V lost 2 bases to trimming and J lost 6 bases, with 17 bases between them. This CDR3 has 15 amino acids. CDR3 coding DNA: TGTGCCAGTAGTATACAGGCCAGATCCGCCGGCGAGCAGTACTTC. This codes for CASSIQARSAGEQYF. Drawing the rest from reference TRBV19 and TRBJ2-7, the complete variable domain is DGGITQSPKYLFRKEGQNVTLSCEQNLNHDAMYWYRQDPGQGLRLIYYSQIVNDFQKGDIAEGYSVSREKKESFPLTVTSAQKNPTAFYLCASSIQARSAGEQYFGPGTRLTVT.

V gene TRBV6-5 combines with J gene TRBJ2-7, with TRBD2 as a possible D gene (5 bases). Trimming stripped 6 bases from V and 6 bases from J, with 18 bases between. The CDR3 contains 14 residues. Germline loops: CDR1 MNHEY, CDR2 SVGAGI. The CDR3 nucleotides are TGTGCCAGCAGCGTCTCCCTAGCACCTAGCGAGCAGTACTTC. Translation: CASSVSLAPSEQYF.

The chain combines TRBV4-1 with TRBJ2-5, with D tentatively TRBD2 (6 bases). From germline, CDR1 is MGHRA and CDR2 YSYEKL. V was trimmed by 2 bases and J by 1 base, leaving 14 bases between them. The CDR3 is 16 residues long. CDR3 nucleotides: TGCGCCAGCAGCCAAAGGCAGGGACTCTTCCAAGAGACCCAGTACTTC. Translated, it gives CASSQRQGLFQETQYF.

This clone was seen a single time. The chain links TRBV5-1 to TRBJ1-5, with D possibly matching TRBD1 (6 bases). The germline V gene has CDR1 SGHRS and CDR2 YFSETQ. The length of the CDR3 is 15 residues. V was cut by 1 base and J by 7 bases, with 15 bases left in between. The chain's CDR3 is CASSLSGGEVQPQHF. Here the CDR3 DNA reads TGCGCCAGCAGCTTGTCGGGGGGCGAGGTACAGCCCCAGCATTTT.

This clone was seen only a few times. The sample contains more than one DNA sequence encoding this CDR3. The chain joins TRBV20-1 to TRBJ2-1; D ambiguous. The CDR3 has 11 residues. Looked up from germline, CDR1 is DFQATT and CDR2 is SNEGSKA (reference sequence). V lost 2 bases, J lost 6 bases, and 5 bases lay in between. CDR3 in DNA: TGCAGTGCTAGACTAGGCAATGAGCAGTTCTTC. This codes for CSARLGNEQFF.

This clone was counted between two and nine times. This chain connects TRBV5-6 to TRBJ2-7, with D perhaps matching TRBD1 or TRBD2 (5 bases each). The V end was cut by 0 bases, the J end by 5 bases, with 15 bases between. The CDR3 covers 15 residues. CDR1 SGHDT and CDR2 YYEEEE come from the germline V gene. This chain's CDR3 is CASSLAGAPSDEQYF. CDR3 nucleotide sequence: TGTGCCAGCAGCTTGGCCGGGGCTCCGTCCGACGAGCAGTACTTC.

This CDR3 reads CAWNLRQARGSNTIYF. In DNA, the CDR3 is TGTGCCTGGAACCTACGACAGGCCCGGGGATCGAACACCATATATTTT. The gene calls are TRBV30 and TRBJ1-3; possible D gene TRBD1, 6 bases. Trimming shortened V by 4 bases and J by 7 bases, and 23 bases separated the two germline ends. Germline CDR1 is GTSNPN and CDR2 is SVGIG (reference sequence). The CDR3 loop spans 16 amino acids.

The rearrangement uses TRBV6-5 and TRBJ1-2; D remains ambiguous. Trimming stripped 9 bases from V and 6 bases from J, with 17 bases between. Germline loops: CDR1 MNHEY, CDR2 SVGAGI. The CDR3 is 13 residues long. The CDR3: CASRSAGGNGYTF. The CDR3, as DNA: TGTGCCAGTCGATCGGCAGGTGGAAATGGCTACACCTTC.

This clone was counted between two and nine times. Here the CDR3 DNA reads TGTGCCAGCAGCTTAAGGGACACGGGTGGCTACACCTTC. Translation gives CASSLRDTGGYTF. The chain employs TRBV13 and TRBJ1-2, with a tentative D call TRBD1 (6 bases). Germline V gene data show CDR1 as PRHDT and CDR2 as FYEKMQ (reference sequence). V was pared by 2 bases and J by 7 bases, with 11 bases between. This CDR3 spans 13 amino acids.

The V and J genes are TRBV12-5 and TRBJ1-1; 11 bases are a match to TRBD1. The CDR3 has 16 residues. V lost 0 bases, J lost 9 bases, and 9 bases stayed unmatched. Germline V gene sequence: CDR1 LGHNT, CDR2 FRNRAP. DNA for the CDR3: TGTGCTAGTGGTTTGGTAATAGGACAGGGGGCAATTAAAGCTTTCTTT. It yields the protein CASGLVIGQGAIKAFF.

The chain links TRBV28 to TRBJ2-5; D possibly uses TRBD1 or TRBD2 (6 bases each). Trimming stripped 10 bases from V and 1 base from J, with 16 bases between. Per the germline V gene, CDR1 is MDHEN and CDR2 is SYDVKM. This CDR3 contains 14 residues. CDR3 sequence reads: CAIRRGDLQETQYF. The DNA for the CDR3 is TGTGCCATCCGGAGGGGGGATCTCCAAGAGACCCAGTACTTC.

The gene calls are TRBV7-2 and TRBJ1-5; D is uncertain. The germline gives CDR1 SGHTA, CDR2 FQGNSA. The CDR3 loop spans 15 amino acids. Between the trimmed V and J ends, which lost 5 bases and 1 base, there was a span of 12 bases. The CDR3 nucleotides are TGTGCCAGCAGCCCGGCAGGCCTCAGCAATCAGCCCCAGCATTTT. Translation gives CASSPAGLSNQPQHF.

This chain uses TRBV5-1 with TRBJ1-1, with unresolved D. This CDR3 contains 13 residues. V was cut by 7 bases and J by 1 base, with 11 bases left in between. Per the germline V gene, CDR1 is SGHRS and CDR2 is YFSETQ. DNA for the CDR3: TGCGCCAGCCGCTATCAGAGGAACACTGAAGCTTTCTTT. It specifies CASRYQRNTEAFF.

CDR3 region: CASSQLRSQNNSPLHF. The CDR3 coding sequence is TGTGCCAGCAGCCAACTTCGCTCACAGAATAATTCACCCCTCCACTTT. The chain has TRBV14 and TRBJ1-6; D is unclear. The CDR3 length is 16 residues. Looked up from germline, CDR1 is SGHDN and CDR2 is FVKESK. Trimming cost V 2 bases and J 5 bases, with 13 bases left between them.

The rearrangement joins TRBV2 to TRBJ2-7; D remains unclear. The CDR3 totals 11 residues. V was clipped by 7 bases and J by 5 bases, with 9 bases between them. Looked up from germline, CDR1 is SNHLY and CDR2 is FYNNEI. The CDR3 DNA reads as TGTGCCAGCAACGCCTTGCACGAGCAGTACTTC. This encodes CASNALHEQYF.

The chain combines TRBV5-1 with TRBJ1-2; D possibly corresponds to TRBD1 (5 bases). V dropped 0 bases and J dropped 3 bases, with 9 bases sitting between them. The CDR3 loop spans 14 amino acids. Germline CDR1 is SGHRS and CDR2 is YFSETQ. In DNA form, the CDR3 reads TGCGCCAGCAGCTTGGTATCGGGGGACTATGGCTACACCTTC. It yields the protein CASSLVSGDYGYTF.

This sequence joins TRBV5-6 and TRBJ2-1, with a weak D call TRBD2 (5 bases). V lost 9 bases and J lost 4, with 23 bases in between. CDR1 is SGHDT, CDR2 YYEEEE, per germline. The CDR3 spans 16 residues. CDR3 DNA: TGTGCCAACACCGACTCTGCGGAGGTCAGATACAATGAGCAGTTCTTC. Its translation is CANTDSAEVRYNEQFF. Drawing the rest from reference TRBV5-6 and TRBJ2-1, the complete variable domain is DAGVTQSPTHLIKTRGQQVTLRCSPKSGHDTVSWYQQALGQGPQFIFQYYEEEERQRGNFPDRFSGHQFPNYSSELNVNALLLGDSALYLCANTDSAEVRYNEQFFGPGTRLTVL.

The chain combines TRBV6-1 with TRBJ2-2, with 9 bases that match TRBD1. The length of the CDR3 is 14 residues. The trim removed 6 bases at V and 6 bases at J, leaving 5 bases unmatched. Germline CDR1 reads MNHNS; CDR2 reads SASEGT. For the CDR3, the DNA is TGTGCCAGCAGGCTTGGACAGGGGCCCGGGGAGCTGTTTTTT. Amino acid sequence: CASRLGQGPGELFF.